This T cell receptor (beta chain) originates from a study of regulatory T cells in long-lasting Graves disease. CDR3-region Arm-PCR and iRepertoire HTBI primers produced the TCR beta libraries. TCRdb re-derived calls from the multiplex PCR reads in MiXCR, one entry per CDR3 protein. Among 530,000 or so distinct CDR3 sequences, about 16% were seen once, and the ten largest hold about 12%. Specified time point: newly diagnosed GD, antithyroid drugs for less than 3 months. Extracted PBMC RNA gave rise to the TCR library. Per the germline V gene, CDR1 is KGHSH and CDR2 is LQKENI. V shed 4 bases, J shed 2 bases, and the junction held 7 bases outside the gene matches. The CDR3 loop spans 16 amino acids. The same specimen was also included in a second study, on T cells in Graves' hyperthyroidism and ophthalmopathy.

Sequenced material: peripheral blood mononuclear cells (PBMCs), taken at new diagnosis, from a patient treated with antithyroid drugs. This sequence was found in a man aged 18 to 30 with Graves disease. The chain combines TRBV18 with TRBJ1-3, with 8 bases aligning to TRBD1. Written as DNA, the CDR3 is TGTGCCAGCTCACGCGGGGACAGGCACGCTGGAAACACCATATATTTT. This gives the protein CASSRGDRHAGNTIYF.